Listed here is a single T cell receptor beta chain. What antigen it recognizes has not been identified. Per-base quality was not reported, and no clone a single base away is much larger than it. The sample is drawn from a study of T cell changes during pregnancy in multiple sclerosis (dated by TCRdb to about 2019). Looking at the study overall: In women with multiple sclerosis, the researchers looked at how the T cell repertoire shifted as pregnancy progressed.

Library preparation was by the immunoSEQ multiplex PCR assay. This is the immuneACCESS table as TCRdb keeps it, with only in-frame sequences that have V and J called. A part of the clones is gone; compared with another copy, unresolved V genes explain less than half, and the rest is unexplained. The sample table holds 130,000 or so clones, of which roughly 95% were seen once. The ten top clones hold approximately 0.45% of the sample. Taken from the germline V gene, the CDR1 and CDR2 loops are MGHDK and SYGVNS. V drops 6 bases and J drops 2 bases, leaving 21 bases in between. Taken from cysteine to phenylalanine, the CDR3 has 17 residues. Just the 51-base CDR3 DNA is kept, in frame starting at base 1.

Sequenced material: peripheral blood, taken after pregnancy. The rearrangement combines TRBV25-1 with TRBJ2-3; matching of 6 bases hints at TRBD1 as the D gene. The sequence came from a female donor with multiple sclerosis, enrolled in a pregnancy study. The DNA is TGTGCCAGCAGCGGATCGGGTGACAGGCAGTTCACAGATACGCAGTATTTT. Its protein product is CASSGSGDRQFTDTQYF.